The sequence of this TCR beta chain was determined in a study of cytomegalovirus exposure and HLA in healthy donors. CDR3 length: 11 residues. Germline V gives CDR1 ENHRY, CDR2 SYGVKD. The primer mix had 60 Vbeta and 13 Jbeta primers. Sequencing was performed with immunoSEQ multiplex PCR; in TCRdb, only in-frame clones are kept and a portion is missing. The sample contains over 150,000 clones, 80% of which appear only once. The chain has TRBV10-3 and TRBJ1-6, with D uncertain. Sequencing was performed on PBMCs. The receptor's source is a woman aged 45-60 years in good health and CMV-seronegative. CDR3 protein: CALQIVSPLHF. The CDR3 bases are TGTGCTCTTCAGATTGTTTCACCCCTCCACTTT.